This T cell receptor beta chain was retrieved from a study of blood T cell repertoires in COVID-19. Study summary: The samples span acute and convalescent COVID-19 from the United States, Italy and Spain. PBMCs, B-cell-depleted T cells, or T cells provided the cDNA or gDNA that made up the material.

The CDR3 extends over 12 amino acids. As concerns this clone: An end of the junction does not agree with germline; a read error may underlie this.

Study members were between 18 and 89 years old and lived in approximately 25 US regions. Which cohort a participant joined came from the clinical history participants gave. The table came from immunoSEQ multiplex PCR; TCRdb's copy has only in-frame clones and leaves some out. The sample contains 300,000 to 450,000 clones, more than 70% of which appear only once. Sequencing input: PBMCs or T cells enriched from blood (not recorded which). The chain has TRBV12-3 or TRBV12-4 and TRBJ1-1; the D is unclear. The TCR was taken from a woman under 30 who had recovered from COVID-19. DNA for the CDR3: TGTGCCAGCACCCTCGCCTCAATCCGGTTCAGGTTT. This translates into CASTLASIRFRF.